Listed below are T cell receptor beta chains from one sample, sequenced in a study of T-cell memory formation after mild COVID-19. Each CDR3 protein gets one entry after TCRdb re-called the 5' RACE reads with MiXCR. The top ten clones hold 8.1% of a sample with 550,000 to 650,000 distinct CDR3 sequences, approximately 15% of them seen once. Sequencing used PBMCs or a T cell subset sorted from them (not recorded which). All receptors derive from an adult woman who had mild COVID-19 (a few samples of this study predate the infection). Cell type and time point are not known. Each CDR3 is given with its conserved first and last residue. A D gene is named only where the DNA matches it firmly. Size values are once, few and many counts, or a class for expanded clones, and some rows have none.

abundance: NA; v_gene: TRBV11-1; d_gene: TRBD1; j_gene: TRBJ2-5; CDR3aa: CASSPYSTGLETQYF; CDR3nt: TGTGCCAGCAGCCCATACTCGACAGGGTTGGAGACCCAGTACTTC
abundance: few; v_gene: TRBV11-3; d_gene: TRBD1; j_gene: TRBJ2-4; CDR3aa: CASSLEGQGAPGAKNIQYF; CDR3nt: TGTGCCAGCAGCTTAGAGGGACAGGGGGCCCCTGGCGCCAAAAACATTCAGTACTTC
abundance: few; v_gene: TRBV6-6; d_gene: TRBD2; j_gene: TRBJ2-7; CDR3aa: CASSGASGGLGEQYF; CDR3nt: TGTGCCAGCAGTGGGGCTAGCGGGGGCCTGGGCGAGCAGTACTTC
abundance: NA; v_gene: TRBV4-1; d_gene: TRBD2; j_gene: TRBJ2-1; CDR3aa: CASSQAALAPIYNEQFF; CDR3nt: TGCGCCAGCAGCCAAGCGGCACTAGCGCCGATCTACAATGAGCAGTTCTTC
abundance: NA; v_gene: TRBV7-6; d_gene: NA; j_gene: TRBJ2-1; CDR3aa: CASSPLVYGSYNEQFF; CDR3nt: TGTGCCAGCAGTCCCCTTGTGTACGGCTCCTACAATGAGCAGTTCTTC
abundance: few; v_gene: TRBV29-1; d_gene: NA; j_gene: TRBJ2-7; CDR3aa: CSVGLGTTYEQYF; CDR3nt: TGCAGCGTTGGTCTGGGGACCACCTACGAGCAGTACTTC
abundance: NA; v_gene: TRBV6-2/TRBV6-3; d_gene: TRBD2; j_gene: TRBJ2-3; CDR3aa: CASSYPLAGGRDTQYF; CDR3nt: TGTGCCAGCAGTTACCCTCTAGCGGGGGGGCGTGATACGCAGTATTTT
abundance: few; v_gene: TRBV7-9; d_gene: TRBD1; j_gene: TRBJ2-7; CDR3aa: CASSLGTAFSYEQYF; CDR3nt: TGTGCCAGCAGCCTTGGGACAGCGTTCTCCTACGAGCAGTACTTC
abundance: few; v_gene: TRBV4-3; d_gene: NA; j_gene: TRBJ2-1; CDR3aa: CASSQDRTSNEQFF; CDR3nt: TGCGCCAGCAGCCAAGATAGAACCAGCAATGAGCAGTTCTTC
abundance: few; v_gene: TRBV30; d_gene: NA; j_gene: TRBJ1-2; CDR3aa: CASPPGNNYGYTF; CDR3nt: TGTGCCTCCCCCCCCGGGAATAACTATGGCTACACCTTC
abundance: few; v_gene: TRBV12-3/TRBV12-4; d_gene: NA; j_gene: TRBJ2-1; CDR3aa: CASQQGNEQFF; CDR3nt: TGTGCCAGCCAACAGGGCAATGAGCAGTTCTTC
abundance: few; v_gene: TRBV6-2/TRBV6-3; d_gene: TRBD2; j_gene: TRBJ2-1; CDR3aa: CASSTTSGSHNEQFF; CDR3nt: TGTGCCAGCAGCACGACTAGCGGGTCCCACAATGAGCAGTTCTTC
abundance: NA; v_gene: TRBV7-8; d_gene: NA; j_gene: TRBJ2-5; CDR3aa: CASSLEVRWTLQETQYF; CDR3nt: TGTGCCAGCAGCTTAGAGGTCCGATGGACATTACAAGAGACCCAGTACTTC
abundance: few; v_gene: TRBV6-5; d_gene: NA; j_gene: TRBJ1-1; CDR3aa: CASSWVGPDTEAFF; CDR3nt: TGTGCCAGCAGTTGGGTAGGGCCGGACACTGAAGCTTTCTTT
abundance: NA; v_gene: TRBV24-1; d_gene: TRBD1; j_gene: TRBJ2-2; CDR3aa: CATSDLPPTGPGELFF; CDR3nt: TGTGCCACCAGTGATTTGCCCCCGACAGGGCCCGGGGAGCTGTTTTTT
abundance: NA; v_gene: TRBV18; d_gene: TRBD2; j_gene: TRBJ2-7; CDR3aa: CASSPVIAGGTYEQYF; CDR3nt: TGTGCCAGCTCACCTGTCATTGCGGGGGGGACCTACGAGCAGTACTTC
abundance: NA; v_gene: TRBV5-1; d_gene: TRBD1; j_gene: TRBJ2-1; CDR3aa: CASSSGTGALF; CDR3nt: TGCGCCAGCAGCTCAGGGACAGGGGCACTCTTC
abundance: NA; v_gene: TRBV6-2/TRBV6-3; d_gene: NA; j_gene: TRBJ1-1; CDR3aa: CASSPRLSEAFF; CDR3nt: TGTGCCAGCAGTCCACGCTTGTCTGAAGCTTTCTTT
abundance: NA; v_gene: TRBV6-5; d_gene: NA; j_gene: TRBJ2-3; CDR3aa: CASRYKDWPSTDTQYF; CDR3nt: TGTGCCAGCAGGTACAAGGACTGGCCCAGCACAGATACGCAGTATTTT
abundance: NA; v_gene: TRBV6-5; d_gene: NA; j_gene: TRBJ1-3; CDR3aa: CASSRISGNTIYF; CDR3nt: TGTGCCAGCAGTCGGATCTCTGGAAACACCATATATTTT
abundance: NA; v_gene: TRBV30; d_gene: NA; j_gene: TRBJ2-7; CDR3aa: CAWSVGNTYEQYF; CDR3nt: TGTGCCTGGAGTGTGGGGAATACCTACGAGCAGTACTTC
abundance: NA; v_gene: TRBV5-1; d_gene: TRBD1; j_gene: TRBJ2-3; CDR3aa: CASSSNPGQGADTQYF; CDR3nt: TGCGCCAGCAGCTCGAATCCGGGACAGGGGGCAGATACGCAGTATTTT
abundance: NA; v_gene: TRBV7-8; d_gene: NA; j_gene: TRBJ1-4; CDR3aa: CASSFPGGVKLFF; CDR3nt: TGTGCCAGCAGCTTCCCCGGGGGGGTAAAACTGTTTTTT
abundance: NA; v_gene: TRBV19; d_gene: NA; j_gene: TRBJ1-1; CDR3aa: CASTGRAGGSTEAFF; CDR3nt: TGTGCCAGTACTGGACGTGCGGGAGGGAGCACTGAAGCTTTCTTT
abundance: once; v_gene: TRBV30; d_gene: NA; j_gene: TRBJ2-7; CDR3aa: CAWLPGHSYEQYF; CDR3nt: TGTGCCTGGCTACCGGGACACAGCTACGAGCAGTACTTC
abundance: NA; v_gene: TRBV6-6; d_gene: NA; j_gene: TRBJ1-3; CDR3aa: CASSEEAYSGNTIYF; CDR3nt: TGTGCCAGCAGTGAAGAAGCTTACTCTGGAAACACCATATATTTT
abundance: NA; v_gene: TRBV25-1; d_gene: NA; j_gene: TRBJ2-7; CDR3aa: CASSEYREEQYF; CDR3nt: TGTGCCAGCAGTGAATACCGAGAGGAGCAGTACTTC
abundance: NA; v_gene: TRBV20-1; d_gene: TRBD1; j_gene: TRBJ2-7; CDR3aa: CSARVWDRVNEQYF; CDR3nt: TGCAGTGCTAGAGTATGGGACAGGGTTAACGAGCAGTACTTC
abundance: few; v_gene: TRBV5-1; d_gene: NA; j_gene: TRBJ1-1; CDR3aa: CASSLGPSEAFF; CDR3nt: TGCGCCAGCAGCTTGGGACCGAGCGAAGCTTTCTTT
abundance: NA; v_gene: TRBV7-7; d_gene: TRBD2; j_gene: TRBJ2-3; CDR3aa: CASSLGSLAGESDTQYF; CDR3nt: TGTGCTAGCAGCTTAGGCAGCCTAGCGGGAGAATCAGATACGCAGTATTTT